Sequencing of this T cell receptor (beta chain) was carried out in a study of beta chain features in type 1 diabetes. Study overall: Healthy donors resembled patients in age, gender and cell yields.

CDR1 SGHRS and CDR2 YFSETQ come from the germline V gene. The CDR3 has 13 residues. The V segment lost 4 bases and the J segment 7 bases; nucleotides outside the gene matches: 5. Findings of the study overall: At VDJ recombination sites, type 1 diabetes patients had fewer insertions and more deleted nucleotides. People with Type 1 diabetes carried modestly yet significantly shorter TCRB CDR3s in all four CD4+ subsets.

Reverse transcription of all isolated RNA meant that expressed TCRB transcripts were sequenced. TCRdb's copy holds only in-frame clones and misses some; the assay was immunoSEQ multiplex PCR. The sample carries 350,000 to 400,000 clones, over 12% recorded once. CD45RO/CCR7/CD25/CD127/CD95/CD27 staining was used to isolate CD4+ naive, central memory, regulatory and stem cell-like memory cells by sorting. Details on this clone: The antigen is not known. This sample also contains other DNA sequences that code for the same CDR3.

This chain connects TRBV5-1 to TRBJ1-5; 7 bases are shared with TRBD1. Source material: naive CD4+ T cells from blood. This TCR was recovered from a woman aged 18-29 years in good health. The CDR3 loop reads CASSLGTDQPQHF. The CDR3 DNA reads TGCGCCAGCAGCCTGGGGACAGACCAGCCCCAGCATTTT.